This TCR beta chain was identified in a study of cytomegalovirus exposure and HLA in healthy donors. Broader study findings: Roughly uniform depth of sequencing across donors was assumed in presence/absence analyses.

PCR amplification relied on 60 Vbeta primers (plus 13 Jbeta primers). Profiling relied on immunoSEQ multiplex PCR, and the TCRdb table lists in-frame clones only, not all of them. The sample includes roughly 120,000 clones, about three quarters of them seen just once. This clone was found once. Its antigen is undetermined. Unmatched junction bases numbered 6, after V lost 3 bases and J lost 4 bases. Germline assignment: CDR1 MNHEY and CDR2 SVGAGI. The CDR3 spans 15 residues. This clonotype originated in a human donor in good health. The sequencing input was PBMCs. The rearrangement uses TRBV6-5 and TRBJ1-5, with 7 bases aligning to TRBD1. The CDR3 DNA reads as TGTGCCAGCAGTTATAATTCAGGGGGGAATCAGCCCCAGCATTTT. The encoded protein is CASSYNSGGNQPQHF.